The clone carrying this T cell receptor beta chain was seen once. Its antigen is not known. These data come from a study of blood T cells in healthy people across ages. CDR3 length: 15 amino acids. V trimming: 2 bases; J trimming: 3 bases; junction bases outside the gene matches: 1. CDR1 is SGHNT and CDR2 is YENEEA in the germline V gene. Primed by a sample-barcoded 5' primer and a J-beta primer mix, a second PCR proceeded for about 7 to 11 cycles. From the 5' RACE reads, TCRdb called clonotypes with MiXCR, one entry per CDR3 protein. Among about 1 million distinct CDR3 sequences listed, 40% to 50% were seen once. Total RNA was isolated from each sample in quantities of at least 6 micrograms. General observations from the study: Per million T cells, the diversity of TCR beta decreased roughly linearly as age advanced.

This receptor was taken from a woman between 55 and 75 years old in good health. The sequencing input was blood. V usage is TRBV11-3 and J usage is TRBJ2-2; 9 bases map to TRBD1. CDR3 nucleotide sequence: TGTGCCAGCAGCTTAAGGACAGGGGACACCGGGGAGCTGTTTTTT. Translated, it gives CASSLRTGDTGELFF.